The clone carrying this T cell receptor beta chain was seen repeatedly, ten times or more. Germline trimming cut 3 bases from V and 4 bases from J; bases unmatched to any gene: 3. CDR3 length: 13 residues. Germline values: CDR1 SQVTM, CDR2 ANQGSEA. All of the donors were Caucasians in good health. A template switching step contributed a universal primer site, while unique molecular identifiers were present in the cDNA. TCRdb processed the 5' RACE reads anew with MiXCR; each CDR3 protein has one entry. The table shows 690,000 or so distinct CDR3 sequences, with roughly 6.2% occurring only once. This specimen belongs to a study of identical twins.

The sequencing sample was made of naive T cells sorted from blood. The TCR originated in a man between 18 and 29 years old in good health. This chain connects TRBV29-1 to TRBJ1-5, with TRBD1 matching 7 bases. As DNA, the CDR3 is TGCAGCGTTGATGGGGACAGAAATCAGCCCCAGCATTTT. Amino acid sequence: CSVDGDRNQPQHF.